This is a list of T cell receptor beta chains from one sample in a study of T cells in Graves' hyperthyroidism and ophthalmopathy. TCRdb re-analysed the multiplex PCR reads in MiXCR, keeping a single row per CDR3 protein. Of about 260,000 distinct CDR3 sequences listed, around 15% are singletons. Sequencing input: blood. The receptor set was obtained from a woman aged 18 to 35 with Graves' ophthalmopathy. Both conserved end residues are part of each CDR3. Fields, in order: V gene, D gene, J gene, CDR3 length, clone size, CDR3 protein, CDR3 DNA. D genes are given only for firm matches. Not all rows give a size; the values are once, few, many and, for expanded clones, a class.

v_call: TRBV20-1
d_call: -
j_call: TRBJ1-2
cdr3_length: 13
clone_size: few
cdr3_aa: CSARQAVSYGYTF
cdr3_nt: TGCAGTGCCAGACAGGCTGTCAGCTATGGCTACACCTTC

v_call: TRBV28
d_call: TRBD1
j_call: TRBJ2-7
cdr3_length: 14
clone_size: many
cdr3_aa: CASSSTGSSYEQYF
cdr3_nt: TGTGCCAGCAGTTCGACAGGGAGCTCCTACGAGCAGTACTTC

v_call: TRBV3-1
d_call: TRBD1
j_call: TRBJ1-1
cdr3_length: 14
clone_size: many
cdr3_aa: CASSARDRGTEAFF
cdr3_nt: TGTGCCAGCAGCGCCCGGGACAGGGGCACTGAAGCTTTCTTT

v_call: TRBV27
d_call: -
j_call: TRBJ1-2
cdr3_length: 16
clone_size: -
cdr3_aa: CASSLSGRTSNYGYTF
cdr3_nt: TGTGCCAGCAGTTTATCCGGCAGGACTTCTAACTATGGCTACACCTTC

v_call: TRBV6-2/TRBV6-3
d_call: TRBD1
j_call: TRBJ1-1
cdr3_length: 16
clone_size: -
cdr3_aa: CASDRDRGPMNTEAFF
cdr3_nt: TGTGCCAGCGACCGGGACAGGGGCCCGATGAACACTGAAGCTTTCTTT

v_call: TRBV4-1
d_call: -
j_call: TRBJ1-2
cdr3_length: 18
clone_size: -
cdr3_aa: CASSPNVATGKRDYGYTF
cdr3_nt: TGCGCCAGCAGCCCGAACGTGGCCACAGGGAAAAGGGACTATGGCTACACCTTC

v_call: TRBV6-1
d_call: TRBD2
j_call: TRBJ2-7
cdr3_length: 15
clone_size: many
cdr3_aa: CASSSLAGVAYEQYF
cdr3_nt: TGTGCCAGCAGTTCCCTAGCGGGAGTGGCCTACGAGCAGTACTTC

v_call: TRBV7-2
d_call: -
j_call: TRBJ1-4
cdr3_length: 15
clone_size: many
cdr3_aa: CASSFGGGLNEKLFF
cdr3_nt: TGTGCCAGCAGCTTTGGGGGGGGTCTAAATGAAAAACTGTTTTTT

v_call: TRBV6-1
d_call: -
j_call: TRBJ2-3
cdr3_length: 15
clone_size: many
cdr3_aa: CASSELRVASDTQYF
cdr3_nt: TGTGCCAGCAGTGAGTTACGAGTAGCGTCGGATACGCAGTATTTT

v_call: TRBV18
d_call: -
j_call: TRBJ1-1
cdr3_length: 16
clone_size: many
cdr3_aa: CASSLRLTESNTEAFF
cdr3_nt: TGTGCCAGCTCACTACGTTTGACGGAGAGCAACACTGAAGCTTTCTTT

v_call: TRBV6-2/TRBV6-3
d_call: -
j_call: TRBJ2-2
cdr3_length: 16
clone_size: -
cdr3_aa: CASSYIGPHNTGELFF
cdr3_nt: TGTGCCAGCAGTTACATCGGACCGCATAACACCGGGGAGCTGTTTTTT

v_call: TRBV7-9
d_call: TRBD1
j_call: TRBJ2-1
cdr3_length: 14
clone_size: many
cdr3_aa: CASSSGQGYNEQFF
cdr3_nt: TGTGCCAGCAGCTCGGGACAGGGATACAATGAGCAGTTCTTC

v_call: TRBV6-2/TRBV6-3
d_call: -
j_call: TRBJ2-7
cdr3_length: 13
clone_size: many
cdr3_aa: CASSLRAAYEQYF
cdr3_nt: TGTGCCAGCAGTCTTAGGGCTGCCTACGAGCAGTACTTC

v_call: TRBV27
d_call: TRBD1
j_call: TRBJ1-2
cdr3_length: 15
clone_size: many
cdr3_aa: CASSFLGQGFYGYTF
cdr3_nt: TGTGCCAGCAGCTTTTTAGGACAGGGGTTCTATGGCTACACCTTC

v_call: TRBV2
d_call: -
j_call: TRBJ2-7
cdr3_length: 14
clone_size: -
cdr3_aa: CASNEGESSYEQYF
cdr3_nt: TGTGCCAGCAACGAAGGGGAAAGCTCCTACGAGCAGTACTTC

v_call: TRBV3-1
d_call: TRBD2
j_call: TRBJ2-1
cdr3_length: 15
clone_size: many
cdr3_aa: CASSQGLAVHNEQFF
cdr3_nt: TGTGCCAGCAGCCAGGGACTAGCAGTCCACAATGAGCAGTTCTTC

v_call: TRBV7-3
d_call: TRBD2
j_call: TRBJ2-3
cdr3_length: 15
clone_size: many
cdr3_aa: CASSSTTSGGSTQYF
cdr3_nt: TGTGCCAGCAGCTCTACGACTAGCGGGGGTAGTACGCAGTATTTT

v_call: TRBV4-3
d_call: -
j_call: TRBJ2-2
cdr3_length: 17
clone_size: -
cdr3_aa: CASSQEWADLNTGELFF
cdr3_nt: TGCGCCAGCAGCCAAGAGTGGGCGGACTTGAACACCGGGGAGCTGTTTTTT

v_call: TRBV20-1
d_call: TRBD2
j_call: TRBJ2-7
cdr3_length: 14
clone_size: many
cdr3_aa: CSARDPAGSYEQYF
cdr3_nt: TGCAGTGCTAGAGATCCAGCGGGATCCTACGAGCAGTACTTC

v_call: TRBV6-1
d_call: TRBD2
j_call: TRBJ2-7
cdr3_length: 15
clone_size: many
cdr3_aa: CASSSARAGGYEQYF
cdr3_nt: TGTGCCAGCAGTTCCGCCCGAGCGGGAGGTTACGAGCAGTACTTC

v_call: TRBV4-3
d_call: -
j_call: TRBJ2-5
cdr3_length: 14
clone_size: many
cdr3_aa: CASSQDGGKGTQYF
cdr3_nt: TGCGCCAGCAGCCAAGATGGAGGGAAAGGGACCCAGTACTTC

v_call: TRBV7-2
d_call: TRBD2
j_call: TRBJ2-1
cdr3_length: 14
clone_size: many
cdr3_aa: CASSLTSDYNEQFF
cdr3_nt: TGTGCCAGCAGCTTAACTAGCGACTACAATGAGCAGTTCTTC

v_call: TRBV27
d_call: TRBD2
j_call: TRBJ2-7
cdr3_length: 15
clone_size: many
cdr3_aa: CASSSSGVTVKKQYF
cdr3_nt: TGTGCCAGCAGTTCCAGCGGGGTGACCGTAAAAAAGCAGTACTTC

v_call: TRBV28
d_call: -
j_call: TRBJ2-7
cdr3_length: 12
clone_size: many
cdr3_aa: CASSQQVNEQYF
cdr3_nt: TGTGCCAGCAGCCAACAGGTTAACGAGCAGTACTTC

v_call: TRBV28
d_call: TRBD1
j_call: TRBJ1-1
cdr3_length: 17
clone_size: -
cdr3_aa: CASSSLGTGMGNTEAFF
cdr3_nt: TGTGCCAGCAGTTCTCTCGGGACAGGGATGGGGAACACTGAAGCTTTCTTT

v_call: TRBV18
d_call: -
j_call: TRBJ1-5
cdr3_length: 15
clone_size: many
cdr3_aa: CASSPDGGRVEPQHF
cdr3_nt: TGTGCCAGCTCACCGGACGGGGGCCGGGTCGAGCCCCAGCATTTT

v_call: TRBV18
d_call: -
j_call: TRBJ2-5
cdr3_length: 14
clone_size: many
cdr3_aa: CASSPRTGQETQYF
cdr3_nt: TGTGCCAGCTCACCACGTACAGGTCAAGAGACCCAGTACTTC

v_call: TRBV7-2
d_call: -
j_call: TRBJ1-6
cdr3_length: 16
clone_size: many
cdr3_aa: CASSLASNSFRSPLHF
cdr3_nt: TGTGCCAGCAGCTTAGCTAGTAACAGTTTTCGTTCACCCCTCCACTTT

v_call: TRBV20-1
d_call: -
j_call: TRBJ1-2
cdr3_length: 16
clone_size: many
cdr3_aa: CSASPHRQVNTDGYTF
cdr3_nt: TGCAGTGCTAGTCCCCATCGACAGGTTAATACGGATGGCTACACCTTC

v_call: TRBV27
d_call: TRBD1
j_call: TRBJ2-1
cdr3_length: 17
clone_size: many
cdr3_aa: CASSPRLTGGWINEQFF
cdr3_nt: TGTGCCAGCAGTCCCCGTCTCACAGGGGGTTGGATAAATGAGCAGTTCTTC

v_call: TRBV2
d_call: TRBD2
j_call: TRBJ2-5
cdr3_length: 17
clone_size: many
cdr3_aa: CATKLGLAGGTRETQYF
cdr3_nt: TGTGCCACCAAGCTGGGACTAGCGGGGGGCACCCGGGAGACCCAGTACTTC

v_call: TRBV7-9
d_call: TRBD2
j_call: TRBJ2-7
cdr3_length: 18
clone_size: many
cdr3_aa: CASSPKWASGSIGYEQYF
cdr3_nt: TGTGCCAGCAGCCCTAAGTGGGCTAGCGGGAGTATCGGCTACGAGCAGTACTTC

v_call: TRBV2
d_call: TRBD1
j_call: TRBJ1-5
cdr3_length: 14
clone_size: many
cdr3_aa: CASSGQGVFQPQHF
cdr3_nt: TGTGCCAGCAGTGGTCAGGGGGTCTTTCAGCCCCAGCATTTT

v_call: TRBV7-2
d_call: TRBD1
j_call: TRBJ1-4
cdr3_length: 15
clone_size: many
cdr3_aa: CASSRKTGVNEKLFF
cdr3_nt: TGTGCCAGCAGCCGTAAGACAGGGGTTAATGAAAAACTGTTTTTT

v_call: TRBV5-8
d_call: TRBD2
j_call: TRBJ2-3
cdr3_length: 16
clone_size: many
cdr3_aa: CASSLERGTSGDTQYF
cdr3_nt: TGTGCCAGCAGCTTGGAGAGAGGGACTAGCGGAGATACGCAGTATTTT

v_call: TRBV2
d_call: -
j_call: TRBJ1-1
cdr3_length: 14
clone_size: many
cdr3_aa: CASRIQQGRTEAFF
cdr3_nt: TGTGCCAGCAGGATCCAACAGGGTAGGACTGAAGCTTTCTTT

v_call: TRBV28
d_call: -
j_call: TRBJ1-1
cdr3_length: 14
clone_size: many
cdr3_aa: CATIEPLGGTEAFF
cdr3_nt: TGTGCCACCATAGAACCCTTGGGGGGCACTGAAGCTTTCTTT

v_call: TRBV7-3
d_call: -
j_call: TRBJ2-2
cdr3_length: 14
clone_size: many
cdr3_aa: CASSFRVGNGELFF
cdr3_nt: TGTGCCAGCAGCTTCAGGGTTGGGAACGGGGAGCTGTTTTTT

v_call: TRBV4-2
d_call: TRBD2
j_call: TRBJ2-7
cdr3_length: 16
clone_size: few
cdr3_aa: CASSQGVGSGLYEQYF
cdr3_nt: TGTGCCAGCAGCCAAGGAGTTGGTAGCGGGCTCTACGAGCAGTACTTC

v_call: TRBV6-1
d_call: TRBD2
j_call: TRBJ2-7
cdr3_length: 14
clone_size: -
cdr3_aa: CASSLNSGGDEQYF
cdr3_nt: TGTGCCAGCAGTCTCAACAGCGGGGGGGACGAGCAGTACTTC

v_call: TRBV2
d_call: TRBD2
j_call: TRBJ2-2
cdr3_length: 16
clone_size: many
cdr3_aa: CASSVPAGGDTGELFF
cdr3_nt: TGTGCCAGCAGTGTCCCAGCGGGAGGGGACACCGGGGAGCTGTTTTTT

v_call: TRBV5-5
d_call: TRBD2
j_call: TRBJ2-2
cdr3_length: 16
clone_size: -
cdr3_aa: CASSSGLAGDTGELFF
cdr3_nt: TGTGCCAGCAGCTCGGGACTAGCGGGAGACACCGGGGAGCTGTTTTTT

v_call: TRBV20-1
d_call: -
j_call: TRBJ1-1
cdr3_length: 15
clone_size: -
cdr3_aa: CSARVPGALNTKAFF
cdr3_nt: TGCAGTGCTAGAGTTCCGGGGGCGCTGAACACTAAAGCTTTCTTT

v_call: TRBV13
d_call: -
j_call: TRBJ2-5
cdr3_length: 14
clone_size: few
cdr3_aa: CASSAALRPETQYF
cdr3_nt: TGTGCCAGCAGCGCGGCCCTGAGGCCAGAGACCCAGTACTTC

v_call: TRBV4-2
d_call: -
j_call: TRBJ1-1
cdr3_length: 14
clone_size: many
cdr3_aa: CASSLDGRGNQAFF
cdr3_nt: TGTGCCAGCAGCCTGGACGGAAGGGGCAACCAAGCTTTCTTT

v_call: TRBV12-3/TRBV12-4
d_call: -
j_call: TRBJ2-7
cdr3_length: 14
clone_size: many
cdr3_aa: CASTGVLLTYEQYF
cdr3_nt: TGTGCCAGCACCGGGGTACTCCTCACCTACGAGCAGTACTTC

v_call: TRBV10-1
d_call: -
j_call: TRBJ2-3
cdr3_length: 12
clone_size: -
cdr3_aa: CASSRATDTQYF
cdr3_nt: TGCGCCAGCAGCAGAGCCACAGATACGCAGTATTTT

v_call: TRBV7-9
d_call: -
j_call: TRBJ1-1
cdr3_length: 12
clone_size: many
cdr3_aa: CASSLDLSEAFF
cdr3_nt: TGTGCCAGCAGCCTAGACTTGTCAGAAGCTTTCTTT

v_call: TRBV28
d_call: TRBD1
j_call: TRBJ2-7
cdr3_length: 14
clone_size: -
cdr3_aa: CASSLGTGLPEQYF
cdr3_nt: TGTGCCAGCAGTTTAGGGACAGGTCTCCCCGAGCAGTACTTC

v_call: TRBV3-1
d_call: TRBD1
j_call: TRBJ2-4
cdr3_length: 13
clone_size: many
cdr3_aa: CASSPDDRGIQYF
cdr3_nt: TGTGCCAGCAGCCCGGATGACAGGGGCATTCAGTACTTC